This T cell receptor beta chain was identified in a study of Ad26.COV2.S vaccination and SARS-CoV-2 variants. Study-wide context: Ad26.COV2.S, an intramuscular injection, was given once or twice 56 days apart.

V lost 8 bases and J 3 bases, leaving 7 bases between the germline ends. The CDR3 totals 11 residues. Looked up from germline, CDR1 is MNHEY and CDR2 is SVGAGI. General study points: Non-spike TCR breadth showed similarity between vaccine and placebo recipients.

This clone was seen only a few times. The antigen remains undetermined. Noted treatment: over 15 received Ad26.COV2.S at low or high dose, single or two shots; roughly five received placebo; per-sample allocation not given. Specimen acquisition occurred on day 63 following the initial vaccine or placebo injection. It was Wuhan-strain SARS-CoV-2 spike that the Ad26 vaccine vector expressed. Assay: immunoSEQ multiplex PCR; the TCRdb copy retains only in-frame clones and omits some. This repertoire shows a few hundred thousand clones, over 75% found once; its top ten account for less than 15%. The specimen comprised peripheral blood, sampled in a trial of Ad26.COV2.S vaccine versus placebo. The sequence came from a person between 18 and 59 years old who received the Ad26.COV2.S COVID-19 vaccine or a placebo. V usage is TRBV6-5 and J usage is TRBJ1-2, with unresolved D. The CDR3 coding sequence is TGTGCCAGCGGGAGAGACTATGGCTACACCTTC. Residues: CASGRDYGYTF.